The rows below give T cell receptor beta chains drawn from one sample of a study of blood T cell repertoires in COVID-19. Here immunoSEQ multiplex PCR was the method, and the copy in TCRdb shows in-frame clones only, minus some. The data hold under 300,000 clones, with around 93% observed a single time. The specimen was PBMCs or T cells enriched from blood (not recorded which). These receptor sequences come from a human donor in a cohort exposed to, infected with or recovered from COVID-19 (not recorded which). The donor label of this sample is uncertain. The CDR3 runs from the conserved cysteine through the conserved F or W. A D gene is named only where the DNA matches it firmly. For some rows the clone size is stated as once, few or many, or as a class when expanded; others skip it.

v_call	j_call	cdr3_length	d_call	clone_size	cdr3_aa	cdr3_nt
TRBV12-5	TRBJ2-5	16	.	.	CASGLVLERRAETQYF	TGTGCTAGTGGTTTGGTACTAGAGCGGAGGGCGGAGACCCAGTACTTC
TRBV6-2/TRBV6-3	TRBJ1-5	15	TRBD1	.	CASSLRQGANQPQHF	TGTGCCAGCAGTCTCAGACAGGGCGCAAATCAGCCCCAGCATTTT
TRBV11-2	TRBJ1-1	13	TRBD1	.	CASSAGTGSGGFF	TGTGCCAGCAGCGCCGGGACAGGGTCAGGTGGTTTCTTT
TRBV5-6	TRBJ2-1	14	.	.	CASSPISSYNEQFF	TGTGCCAGCAGCCCTATAAGCTCCTACAATGAGCAGTTCTTC
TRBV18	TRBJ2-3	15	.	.	CASSPGQPNTDPQYF	TGTGCCAGCTCACCTGGACAGCCAAACACAGATCCGCAGTATTTT
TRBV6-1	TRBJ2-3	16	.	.	CASSEVDSSSTDTQYF	TGTGCCAGCAGTGAAGTCGACAGCTCTAGCACAGATACGCAGTATTTT
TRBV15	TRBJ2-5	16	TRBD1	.	CATSRDVGTGQETQYF	TGTGCCACCAGCAGAGATGTGGGGACAGGGCAAGAGACCCAGTACTTC
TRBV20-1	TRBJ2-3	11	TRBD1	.	CSASRGQGQYF	TGCAGTGCTTCTAGGGGACAGGGGCAGTATTTT
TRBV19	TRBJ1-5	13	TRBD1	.	CATRTGLNQPQHF	TGTGCCACCCGGACAGGGCTTAATCAGCCCCAGCATTTT
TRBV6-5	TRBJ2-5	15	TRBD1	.	CASRYGDRGRETQYF	TGTGCCAGCAGATACGGGGACAGGGGGCGAGAGACCCAGTACTTC
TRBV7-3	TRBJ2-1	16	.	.	CASSLMWGGHYNEQFF	TGTGCCAGCAGCTTAATGTGGGGGGGCCACTACAATGAGCAGTTCTTC
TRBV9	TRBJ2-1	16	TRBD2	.	CASSVMAGVSYNEQFF	TGTGCCAGCAGCGTTATGGCGGGGGTTTCCTACAATGAGCAGTTCTTC
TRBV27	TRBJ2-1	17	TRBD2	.	CASSTSGLAGSYNEQFF	TGTGCCAGCAGTACCTCCGGACTAGCGGGTTCCTACAATGAGCAGTTCTTC
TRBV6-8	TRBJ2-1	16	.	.	CASSYVRDTRSNEQFF	TGTGCCAGCAGTTACGTGCGGGATACGCGCTCCAATGAGCAGTTCTTC
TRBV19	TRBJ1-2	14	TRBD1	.	CASEDRGLDYGYTF	TGTGCCAGCGAAGACAGGGGGCTCGACTATGGCTACACCTTC
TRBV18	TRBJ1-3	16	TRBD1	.	CASSPRDSISGNTIYF	TGTGCCAGCTCACCCCGGGACAGCATCTCTGGAAACACCATATATTTT
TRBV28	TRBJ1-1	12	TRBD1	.	CASNSQGAEAFF	TGTGCCAGCAATTCACAGGGGGCTGAAGCTTTCTTT
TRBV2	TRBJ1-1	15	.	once	CASRHAGGPNTEAFF	TGTGCCAGCAGGCATGCTGGAGGCCCGAACACTGAAGCTTTCTTT
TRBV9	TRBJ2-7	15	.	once	CASSPNPGVSYEQYF	TGTGCCAGCAGCCCCAACCCAGGGGTCTCCTACGAGCAGTACTTC
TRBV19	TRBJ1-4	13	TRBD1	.	CASSGQVNEKLFF	TGTGCCAGTAGCGGACAGGTTAATGAAAAACTGTTTTTT
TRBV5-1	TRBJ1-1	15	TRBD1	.	CASSSTGVSGTEAFF	TGCGCCAGCAGCTCTACAGGGGTGAGCGGCACTGAAGCTTTCTTT
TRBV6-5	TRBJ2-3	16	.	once	CASSYSVVLSTDTQYF	TGTGCCAGCAGTTACTCCGTCGTTCTTAGCACAGATACGCAGTATTTT
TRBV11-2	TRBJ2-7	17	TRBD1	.	CASSLDRVGQGGREQYF	TGTGCCAGCAGCTTAGATCGGGTGGGACAGGGGGGTCGGGAGCAGTACTTC
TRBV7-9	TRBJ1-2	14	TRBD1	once	CASSSTGQGDGYTF	TGTGCCAGCAGCTCCACCGGACAGGGGGATGGCTACACCTTC
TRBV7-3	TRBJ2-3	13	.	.	CASSFPGADTQYF	TGTGCCAGCAGCTTCCCGGGGGCAGATACGCAGTATTTT